This TCR beta chain originates from a study of control samples from healthy donors and cancer patients. Repertoires were generated with immunoSEQ multiplex PCR, while TCRdb's copy carries only in-frame clones and drops some. The sample has over 150,000 clones, 94% seen once; the top ten hold about 1.4%. The germline V gene has CDR1 MNHEY and CDR2 SVGAGI. This CDR3 contains 15 residues. As to this clone: Sequence at one end of the junction differs from germline and may be a read error.

Sequencing was performed on blood. The sequence was obtained from a woman under 30 in good health. V is TRBV6-5 and J is TRBJ2-7, with TRBD1 matching over 7 bases. This CDR3 reads CASSDSRDSKYEQYF. The DNA for the CDR3 is TGTGCCAGCAGTGACTCCCGGGACAGCAAATACGAGCAGTACTTC.